The rows below give T cell receptor beta chains drawn from one sample of a study of blood T cell repertoires in COVID-19. This table comes from immunoSEQ multiplex PCR, and its TCRdb copy is limited to in-frame clones, with some not included. This table holds over 250,000 clones, over 85% found once. The specimen was PBMCs or T cells enriched from blood (not recorded which). The source is a woman in her sixties or seventies who had recovered from COVID-19. CDR3s include the opening cysteine and the closing phenylalanine or tryptophan. The D gene is left open where the match is weak. A row's size may be missing; if present it is once, few, many or a size class.

clone_size,d_call,j_call,v_call,cdr3_aa,cdr3_nt
.,.,TRBJ1-2,TRBV10-3,CAILREGYGYTF,TGTGCCATACTCAGGGAAGGCTATGGCTACACCTTC
.,.,TRBJ2-5,TRBV28,CASHTGQETQYF,TGTGCCAGCCACACAGGACAAGAGACCCAGTACTTC
.,.,TRBJ1-1,TRBV12-3/TRBV12-4,CASSLEERGAFF,TGTGCCAGCAGTTTAGAAGAGAGGGGGGCTTTCTTT
once,TRBD1,TRBJ2-5,TRBV15,CATSITGTGIETQYF,TGTGCCACCAGCATCACCGGGACAGGTATAGAGACCCAGTACTTC
.,.,TRBJ2-5,TRBV5-6,CASSLAWRGTQYF,TGTGCCAGCAGCTTGGCCTGGAGGGGGACCCAGTACTTC
once,.,TRBJ2-1,TRBV7-9,CALVRTDYNEQFF,TGTGCCCTGGTCCGGACTGATTACAATGAGCAGTTCTTC
.,.,TRBJ2-3,TRBV19,CASTREGTDTQYF,TGTGCCAGTACGCGCGAAGGCACAGATACGCAGTATTTT
.,TRBD1,TRBJ1-1,TRBV5-1,CASSTRTGQGTEAFF,TGCGCCAGCAGCACACGGACAGGGCAGGGCACTGAAGCTTTCTTT
.,.,TRBJ1-2,TRBV19,CASRLGVGYTF,TGTGCCAGTCGACTCGGAGTGGGCTACACCTTC
.,TRBD1,TRBJ1-1,TRBV4-1,CASSQGTGMNTEAFF,TGCGCCAGCAGCCAAGGGACAGGGATGAACACTGAAGCTTTCTTT
.,TRBD2,TRBJ2-1,TRBV11-2,CASSIGTSGRASDNEQFF,TGTGCCAGCAGCATCGGGACTAGCGGGAGGGCCTCGGACAATGAGCAGTTCTTC
once,.,TRBJ1-1,TRBV19,CASSPGRQGTEAFF,TGTGCCAGTAGTCCCGGGCGGCAGGGGACTGAAGCTTTCTTT
.,TRBD1,TRBJ2-1,TRBV5-1,CASQFSTGRENEQFF,TGCGCCAGCCAGTTTTCGACAGGGCGAGAAAATGAGCAGTTCTTC
.,TRBD1,TRBJ1-4,TRBV28,CASSLWNEGAGYVLFF,TGTGCCAGCAGTTTATGGAATGAGGGGGCTGGTTACGTACTGTTTTTT
.,TRBD1,TRBJ1-4,TRBV29-1,CSVYVDRVNEKLFF,TGCAGCGTGTACGTGGACAGGGTAAATGAAAAACTGTTTTTT
.,.,TRBJ2-1,TRBV27,CASSSPLRRGEQFF,TGTGCCAGCAGTTCCCCCCTCCGCAGGGGTGAGCAGTTCTTC
.,TRBD1,TRBJ2-1,TRBV7-9,CASSRDRVRGNEQFF,TGTGCCAGCAGCCGTGACAGGGTGAGGGGCAATGAGCAGTTCTTC
.,.,TRBJ1-5,TRBV7-4,CASSPNQPQHF,TGTGCCAGCAGCCCAAATCAGCCCCAGCATTTT
.,.,TRBJ2-3,TRBV21-1,CASSNDEGVF,TGTGCCAGCAGCAATGACGAGGGAGTCTTT
.,.,TRBJ1-3,TRBV18,CASSPPPGLSSGNTIYF,TGTGCCAGCTCACCACCGCCAGGGTTGAGCTCTGGAAACACCATATATTTT
.,TRBD1,TRBJ1-6,TRBV27,CASSSAGQGNSPLHF,TGTGCCAGCAGTTCAGCGGGACAGGGGAATTCACCCCTCCACTTT
.,.,TRBJ2-1,TRBV11-3,CASTLRGEGHNEQFF,TGTGCCAGCACCCTAAGGGGGGAGGGTCACAATGAGCAGTTCTTC
.,TRBD2,TRBJ2-2,TRBV7-8,CASTTRPGGLTGELFF,TGTGCCAGCACGACTAGACCGGGAGGCCTCACCGGGGAGCTGTTTTTT
.,.,TRBJ1-4,TRBV5-1,CASKGDEKLFF,TGCGCCAGCAAGGGGGACGAAAAACTGTTTTTT
once,TRBD2,TRBJ2-3,TRBV24-1,CATSDPGTSVTDTQYF,TGTGCCACCAGTGATCCGGGGACTAGCGTGACAGATACGCAGTATTTT
.,TRBD1,TRBJ1-3,TRBV9,CASSGTRQGGTGNTIYF,TGTGCCAGCAGCGGGACCCGACAGGGGGGGACTGGAAACACCATATATTTT
once,.,TRBJ1-2,TRBV6-2/TRBV6-3,CASSYSGLPPYGYTF,TGTGCCAGCAGTTACTCGGGACTTCCCCCCTATGGCTACACCTTC
.,.,TRBJ2-1,TRBV13,CASSYQSGTPWNEQFF,TGTGCCAGCAGCTACCAAAGCGGTACCCCCTGGAATGAGCAGTTCTTC
.,.,TRBJ1-2,TRBV6-5,CASSYTPGDYGYTF,TGTGCCAGCAGTTACACCCCGGGGGACTATGGCTACACCTTC
.,.,TRBJ1-1,TRBV30,CAWSVGRTEAFF,TGTGCCTGGAGTGTAGGGAGGACTGAAGCTTTCTTT
.,TRBD1,TRBJ1-2,TRBV30,CAWSFHRRTGPYGYTF,TGTGCCTGGAGTTTCCACCGACGGACAGGGCCCTATGGCTACACCTTC
.,.,TRBJ2-7,TRBV30,CACYRNYEQYF,TGTGCCTGTTACAGGAACTACGAGCAGTACTTC
.,TRBD1,TRBJ2-4,TRBV5-5,CASSPQGALAKNIQYF,TGTGCCAGCAGTCCTCAGGGGGCCCTAGCCAAAAACATTCAGTACTTC
.,.,TRBJ1-5,TRBV19,CASRTEPGRNSNQPQHF,TGTGCCAGTAGAACCGAGCCAGGGCGGAATAGCAATCAGCCCCAGCATTTT
.,.,TRBJ2-5,TRBV7-3,CASSPTGYGQETQYF,TGTGCCAGCAGCCCAACAGGGTACGGACAAGAGACCCAGTACTTC
.,TRBD2,TRBJ2-3,TRBV10-1,CASSEGGSGRATQYF,TGCGCCAGCAGTGAAGGAGGTAGCGGGAGGGCAACGCAGTATTTT
.,.,TRBJ2-1,TRBV28,CASTEQFF,TGTGCCAGCACGGAGCAGTTCTTC
once,.,TRBJ2-3,TRBV9,CASSVGVSFGTDTQYF,TGTGCCAGCAGCGTAGGGGTTAGCTTTGGCACAGATACGCAGTATTTT
.,.,TRBJ2-7,TRBV30,CAWRGQTYEQYF,TGTGCCTGGAGAGGACAGACATACGAGCAGTACTTC
few,.,TRBJ2-1,TRBV18,CASSPPGGTSYNEQFF,TGTGCCAGCTCACCACCGGGCGGGACCTCCTACAATGAGCAGTTCTTC
once,.,TRBJ1-1,TRBV6-5,CASFLFTGNREAFF,TGTGCCAGCTTTCTTTTTACGGGGAACCGAGAAGCTTTCTTT
.,.,TRBJ1-6,TRBV30,CAWSNTRSPLHF,TGTGCCTGGAGTAACACGCGGTCACCCCTCCACTTT
.,.,TRBJ1-1,TRBV7-8,CASSKGGGGDEAFF,TGTGCCAGCAGCAAAGGGGGGGGAGGTGATGAAGCTTTCTTT
.,TRBD1,TRBJ2-2,TRBV6-5,CASRHRQGAIGELFF,TGTGCCAGCAGACACAGACAGGGGGCGATCGGGGAGCTGTTTTTT
.,.,TRBJ2-3,TRBV6-6,CASSKQPAMGDTQYF,TGTGCCAGCAGTAAACAGCCTGCGATGGGAGATACGCAGTATTTT
.,TRBD2,TRBJ2-7,TRBV6-6,CATRGGGNEQYF,TGTGCCACCCGCGGGGGAGGGAACGAGCAGTACTTC
.,.,TRBJ2-2,TRBV9,CASSVGTPNTGELFF,TGTGCCAGCAGCGTAGGGACACCTAACACCGGGGAGCTGTTTTTT
once,.,TRBJ1-5,TRBV5-1,CASSSDRHQPQHF,TGCGCCAGCAGCTCCGACAGGCATCAGCCCCAGCATTTT
.,.,TRBJ2-5,TRBV3-1/TRBV3-2,CASSQEVSSSQTQYF,TGTGCCAGCAGCCAAGAGGTTTCTAGCTCCCAGACCCAGTACTTC
.,TRBD2,TRBJ2-4,TRBV2,CASRLGLAGGPKNIQYF,TGTGCCAGCCGCCTGGGACTAGCGGGGGGGCCAAAAAACATTCAGTACTTC
once,.,TRBJ2-5,TRBV5-1,CASSSRTKETQYF,TGCGCCAGCAGCTCCCGGACTAAAGAGACCCAGTACTTC
.,.,TRBJ2-1,TRBV21-1,CASSKAGKEQFF,TGTGCCAGCAGCAAAGCTGGCAAGGAGCAGTTCTTC
.,.,TRBJ1-1,TRBV28,CASTMRGEAFF,TGTGCCAGCACTATGCGGGGGGAAGCTTTCTTT